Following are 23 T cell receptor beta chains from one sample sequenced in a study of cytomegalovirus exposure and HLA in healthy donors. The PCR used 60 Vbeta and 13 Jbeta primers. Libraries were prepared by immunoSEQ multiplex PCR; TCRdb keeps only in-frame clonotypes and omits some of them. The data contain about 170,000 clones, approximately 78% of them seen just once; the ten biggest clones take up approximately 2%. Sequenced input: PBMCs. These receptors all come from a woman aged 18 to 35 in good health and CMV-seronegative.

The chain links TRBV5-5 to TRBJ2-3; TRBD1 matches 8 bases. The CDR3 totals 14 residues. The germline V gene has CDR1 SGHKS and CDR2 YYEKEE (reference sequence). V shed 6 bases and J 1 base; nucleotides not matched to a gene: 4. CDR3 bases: TGTGCCAGCATCAAGACAGGGGGCACAGATACGCAGTATTTT. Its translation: CASIKTGGTDTQYF.

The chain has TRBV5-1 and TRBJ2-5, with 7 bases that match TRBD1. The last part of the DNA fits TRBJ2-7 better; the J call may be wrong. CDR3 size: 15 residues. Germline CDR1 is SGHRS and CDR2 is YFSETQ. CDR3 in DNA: TGCGCCAGCAGCTCCAGACAGGGTACCAGCCACGAGCAGTACTTC. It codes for CASSSRQGTSHEQYF.

CDR3 in DNA: TGCGCCAGCAGCTTGCGGCTAGCCAAGAATGAGCAGTTCTTC. Protein: CASSLRLAKNEQFF. The rearrangement joins TRBV5-1 to TRBJ2-1; maybe TRBD2 (5 bases). CDR1 and CDR2 from the germline V gene are SGHRS and YFSETQ. CDR3 length equals 14 residues. V was trimmed by 1 base and J by 7 bases, leaving 12 bases between them. The entire variable domain, with the rest obtained from reference TRBV5-1 and TRBJ2-1, is as follows: KAGVTQTPRYLIKTRGQQVTLSCSPISGHRSVSWYQQTPGQGLQFLFEYFSETQRNKGNFPGRFSGRQFSNSRSEMNVSTLELGDSALYLCASSLRLAKNEQFFGPGTRLTVL.

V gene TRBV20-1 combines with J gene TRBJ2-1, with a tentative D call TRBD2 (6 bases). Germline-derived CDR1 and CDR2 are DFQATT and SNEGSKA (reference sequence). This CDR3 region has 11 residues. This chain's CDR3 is CGGTDYNEQFF. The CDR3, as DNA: TGCGGCGGGACGGACTACAATGAGCAGTTCTTC.

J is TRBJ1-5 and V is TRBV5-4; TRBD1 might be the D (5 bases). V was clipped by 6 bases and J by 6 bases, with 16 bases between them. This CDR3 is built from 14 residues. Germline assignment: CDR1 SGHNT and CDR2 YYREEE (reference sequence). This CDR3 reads CASTRRGVVQPQHF. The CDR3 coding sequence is TGTGCCAGCACCCGGCGGGGGGTTGTTCAGCCCCAGCATTTT.

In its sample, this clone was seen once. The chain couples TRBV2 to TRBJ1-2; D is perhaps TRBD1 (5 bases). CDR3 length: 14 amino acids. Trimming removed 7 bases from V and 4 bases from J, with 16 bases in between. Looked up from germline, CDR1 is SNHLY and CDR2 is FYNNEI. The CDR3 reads CASTGGRWPYGYTF. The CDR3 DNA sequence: TGTGCCAGCACGGGGGGAAGGTGGCCCTATGGCTACACCTTC.

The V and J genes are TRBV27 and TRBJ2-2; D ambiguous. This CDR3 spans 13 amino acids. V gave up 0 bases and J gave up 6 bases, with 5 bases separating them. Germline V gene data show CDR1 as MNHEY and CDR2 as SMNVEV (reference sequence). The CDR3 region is CASSLSRAGELFF. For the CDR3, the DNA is TGTGCCAGCAGTTTATCTCGGGCCGGGGAGCTGTTTTTT.

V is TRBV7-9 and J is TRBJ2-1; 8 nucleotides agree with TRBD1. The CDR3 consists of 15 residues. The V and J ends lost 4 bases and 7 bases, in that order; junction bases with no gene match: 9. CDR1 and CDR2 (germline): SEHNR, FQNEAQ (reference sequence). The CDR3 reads CASSSQGAPLNEQFF. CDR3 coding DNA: TGTGCCAGCAGCTCCCAGGGGGCTCCTTTGAATGAGCAGTTCTTC.

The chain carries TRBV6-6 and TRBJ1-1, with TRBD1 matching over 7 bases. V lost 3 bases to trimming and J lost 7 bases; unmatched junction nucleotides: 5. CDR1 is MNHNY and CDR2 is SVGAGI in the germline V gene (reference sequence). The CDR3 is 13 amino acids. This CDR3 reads CASSYQGQLEAFF. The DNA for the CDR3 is TGTGCCAGCAGTTATCAGGGACAGCTTGAAGCTTTCTTT.

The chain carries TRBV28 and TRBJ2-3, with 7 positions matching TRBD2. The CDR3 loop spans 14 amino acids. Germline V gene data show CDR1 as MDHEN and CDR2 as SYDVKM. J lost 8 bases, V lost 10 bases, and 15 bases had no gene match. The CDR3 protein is CATNLAGAPGTQYF. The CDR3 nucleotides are TGTGCCACCAATTTGGCGGGAGCCCCAGGTACGCAGTATTTT.

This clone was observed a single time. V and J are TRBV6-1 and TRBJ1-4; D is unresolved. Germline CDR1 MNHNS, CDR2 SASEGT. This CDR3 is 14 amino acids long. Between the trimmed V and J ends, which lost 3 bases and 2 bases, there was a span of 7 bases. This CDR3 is CASSEAYTNEKLFF. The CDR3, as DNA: TGTGCCAGCAGTGAGGCATACACTAATGAAAAACTGTTTTTT.

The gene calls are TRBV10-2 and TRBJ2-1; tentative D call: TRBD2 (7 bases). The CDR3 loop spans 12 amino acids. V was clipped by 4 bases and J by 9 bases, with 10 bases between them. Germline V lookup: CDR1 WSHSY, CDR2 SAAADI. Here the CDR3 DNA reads TGCGCCAGCAGTGGGGGGGGCGTTGAGCAGTTCTTC. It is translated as CASSGGGVEQFF.

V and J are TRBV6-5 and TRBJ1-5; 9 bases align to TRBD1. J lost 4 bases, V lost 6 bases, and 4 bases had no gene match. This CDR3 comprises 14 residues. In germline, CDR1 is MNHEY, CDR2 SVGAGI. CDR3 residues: CASSRGQGNQPQHF. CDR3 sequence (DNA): TGTGCCAGCAGCCGAGGACAGGGGAATCAGCCCCAGCATTTT.

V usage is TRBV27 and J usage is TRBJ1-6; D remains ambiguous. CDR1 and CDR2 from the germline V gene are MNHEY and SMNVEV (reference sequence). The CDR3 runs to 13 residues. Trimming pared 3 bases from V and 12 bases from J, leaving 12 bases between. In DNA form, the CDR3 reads TGTGCCAGCAGTTTCGGTCAGCGTGTACCCCTCCACTTT. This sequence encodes CASSFGQRVPLHF.

The CDR3 bases are TGCGCCAGCAGCGGGAAGGGACTAGCGGGAGGAGAGACCCAGTACTTC. It is translated as CASSGKGLAGGETQYF. The chain joins TRBV5-1 to TRBJ2-5; 15 nucleotides match TRBD2. Germline V gene sequence: CDR1 SGHRS, CDR2 YFSETQ. The trim removed 4 bases at V and 4 bases at J, leaving 5 bases unmatched. The CDR3 extends over 16 amino acids. The entire variable domain, with the rest obtained from reference TRBV5-1 and TRBJ2-5, is as follows: KAGVTQTPRYLIKTRGQQVTLSCSPISGHRSVSWYQQTPGQGLQFLFEYFSETQRNKGNFPGRFSGRQFSNSRSEMNVSTLELGDSALYLCASSGKGLAGGETQYFGPGTRLLVL.

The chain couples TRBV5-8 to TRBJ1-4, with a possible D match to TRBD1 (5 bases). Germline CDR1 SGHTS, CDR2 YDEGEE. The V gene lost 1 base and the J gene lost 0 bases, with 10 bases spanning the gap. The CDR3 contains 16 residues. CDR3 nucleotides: TGTGCCAGCAGCTTGTATGGGGGGACAACTAATGAAAAACTGTTTTTT. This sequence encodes CASSLYGGTTNEKLFF. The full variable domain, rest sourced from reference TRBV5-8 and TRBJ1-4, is EAGVTQSPTHLIKTRGQQATLRCSPISGHTSVYWYQQALGLGLQFLLWYDEGEERNRGNFPPRFSGRQFPNYSSELNVNALELEDSALYLCASSLYGGTTNEKLFFGSGTQLSVL.

In DNA form, the CDR3 reads TGTGCCAGCAGCAGATATGGACAGGGGGTCTACGAGCAGTACTTC. Amino acids: CASSRYGQGVYEQYF. The genes are TRBV13 and TRBJ2-7; 10 bases map to TRBD1. The junction had 7 bases not matched to a gene; V was cut back by 5 bases and J by 3 bases. CDR1 is PRHDT, CDR2 FYEKMQ, per germline (reference sequence). This CDR3 is 15 amino acids long.

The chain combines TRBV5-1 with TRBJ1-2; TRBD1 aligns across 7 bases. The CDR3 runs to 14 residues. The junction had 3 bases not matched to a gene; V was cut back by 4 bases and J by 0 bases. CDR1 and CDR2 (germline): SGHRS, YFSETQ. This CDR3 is CASSGGQSNYGYTF. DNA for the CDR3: TGCGCCAGCAGCGGGGGACAGTCTAACTATGGCTACACCTTC. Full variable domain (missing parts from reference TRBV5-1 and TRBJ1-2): KAGVTQTPRYLIKTRGQQVTLSCSPISGHRSVSWYQQTPGQGLQFLFEYFSETQRNKGNFPGRFSGRQFSNSRSEMNVSTLELGDSALYLCASSGGQSNYGYTFGSGTRLTVV.

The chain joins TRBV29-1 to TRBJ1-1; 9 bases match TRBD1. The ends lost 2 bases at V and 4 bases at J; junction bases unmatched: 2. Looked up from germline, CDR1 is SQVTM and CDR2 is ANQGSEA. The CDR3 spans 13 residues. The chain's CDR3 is CSVEMTGGTEAFF. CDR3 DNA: TGCAGCGTTGAAATGACAGGGGGCACTGAAGCTTTCTTT.

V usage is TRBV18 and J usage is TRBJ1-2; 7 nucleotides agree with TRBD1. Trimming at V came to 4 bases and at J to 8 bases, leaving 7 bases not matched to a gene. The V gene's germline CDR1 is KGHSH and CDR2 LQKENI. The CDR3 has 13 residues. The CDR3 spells CASSRGTAPGYTF. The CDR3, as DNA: TGTGCCAGCTCACGCGGGACAGCACCAGGCTACACCTTC.

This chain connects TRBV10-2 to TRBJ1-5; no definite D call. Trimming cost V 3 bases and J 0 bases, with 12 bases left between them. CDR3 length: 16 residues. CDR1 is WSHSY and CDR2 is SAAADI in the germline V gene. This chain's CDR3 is CASSDLGGVSNQPQHF. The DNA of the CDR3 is TGCGCCAGCAGTGATCTAGGCGGGGTTAGCAATCAGCCCCAGCATTTT.

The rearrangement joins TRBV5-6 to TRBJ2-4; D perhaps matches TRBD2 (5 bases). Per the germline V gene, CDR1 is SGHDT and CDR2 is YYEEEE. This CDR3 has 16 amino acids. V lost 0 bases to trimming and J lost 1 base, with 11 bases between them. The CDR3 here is CASSLERGLAKNIQYF. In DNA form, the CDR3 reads TGTGCCAGCAGCTTGGAGCGAGGACTGGCCAAAAACATTCAGTACTTC. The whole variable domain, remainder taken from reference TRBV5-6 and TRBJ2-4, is DAGVTQSPTHLIKTRGQQVTLRCSPKSGHDTVSWYQQALGQGPQFIFQYYEEEERQRGNFPDRFSGHQFPNYSSELNVNALLLGDSALYLCASSLERGLAKNIQYFGAGTRLSVL.

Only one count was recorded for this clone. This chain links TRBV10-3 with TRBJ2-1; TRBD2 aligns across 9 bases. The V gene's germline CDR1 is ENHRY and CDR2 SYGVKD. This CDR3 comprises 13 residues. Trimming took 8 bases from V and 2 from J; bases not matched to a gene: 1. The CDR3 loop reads CAIASGAYNEQFF. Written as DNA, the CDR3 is TGTGCCATCGCTAGCGGGGCCTACAATGAGCAGTTCTTC.